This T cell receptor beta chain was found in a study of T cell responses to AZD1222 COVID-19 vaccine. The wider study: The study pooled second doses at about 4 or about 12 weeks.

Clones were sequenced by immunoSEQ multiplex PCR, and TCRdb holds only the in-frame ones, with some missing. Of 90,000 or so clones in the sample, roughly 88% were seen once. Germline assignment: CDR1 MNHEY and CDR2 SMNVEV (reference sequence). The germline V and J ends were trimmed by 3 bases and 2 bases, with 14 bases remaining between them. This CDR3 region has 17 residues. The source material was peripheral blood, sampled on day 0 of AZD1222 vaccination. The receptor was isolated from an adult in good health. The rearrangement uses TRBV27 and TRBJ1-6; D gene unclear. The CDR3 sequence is CASSFRPSRAYNSPLHF. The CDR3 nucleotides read TGTGCCAGCAGTTTTCGACCCTCTCGGGCCTATAATTCACCCCTCCACTTT.